This TCR beta chain was documented in a study of early T cells in non-severe SARS-CoV-2 infection. Overall study context: Chains were unpaired, as sequencing was done on bulk RNA from unsorted whole blood. General observations from the study: VDJdb matches were skewed toward anti-spike CD8 T cell responses.

This clonotype was observed a handful of times. Its antigen is still unknown. Individually, cDNA molecules had unique molecular identifiers attached to them. TCRdb called the 5' RACE reads again in MiXCR, with one record for every CDR3 protein. The sample records around 98,000 distinct CDR3 sequences, around 10% being singletons. CDR3 length: 19 residues. The V end lost 0 bases, the J end lost 3 bases, and 22 bases lay between the germline ends. Germline assignment: CDR1 SGHKS and CDR2 YYEKEE (reference sequence). This receptor was obtained from an adult who was a healthcare worker with PCR-confirmed SARS-CoV-2 infection or an uninfected control (not recorded which). The sequenced sample was whole blood. The chain carries TRBV5-5 and TRBJ1-5; tentative D call: TRBD1 (6 bases). The CDR3 nucleotides read TGTGCCAGCAGCTTGGTTATAAGGCAGGACAGACTCAACAATCAGCCCCAGCATTTT. It is translated as CASSLVIRQDRLNNQPQHF.